This is a list of T cell receptor beta chains from one sample in a study of T cell repertoires in cytomegalovirus infection. TCRdb ran MiXCR on the reads and lists one entry per CDR3 protein. This sample has about 250,000 distinct CDR3 sequences, with over 15% found just once. The sample consisted of CD8+ T cells from PBMCs. The receptors stem from a human donor in good health (CMV status not recorded). Some clones in this sample may be carry-over from other donors' samples. CDR3s include the opening cysteine and the closing phenylalanine or tryptophan. The D gene is left open where the match is weak. A row's size may be missing; if present it is once, few, many or a size class.

J | length | size | D | V | DNA | CDR3
TRBJ2-1 | 16 | few | - | TRBV20-1 | TGCAGTGCTAAGGTTGAGGGCAGCCCCACGTACAATGAGCAGTTCTTC | CSAKVEGSPTYNEQFF
TRBJ2-6 | 16 | many | - | TRBV6-5 | TGTGCCAGCAGTTACGACAGATACTCTGGGGCCAACGTCCTGACTTTC | CASSYDRYSGANVLTF
TRBJ2-1 | 17 | few | - | TRBV9 | TGTGCCAGCAGCGCCGGGTTCCCCCCTAGCATTCAAAATGAGCAGTTCTTC | CASSAGFPPSIQNEQFF
TRBJ2-1 | 17 | - | TRBD2 | TRBV28 | TGTGCCAGCAGTTTCGATGCGGGGGACCAACTAGGGAATGAGCAGTTCTTC | CASSFDAGDQLGNEQFF
TRBJ1-1 | 16 | - | TRBD1 | TRBV7-9 | TGTGCCAGCAGCTTCGGCCGGCAGGGGGCGAACACTGAAGCTTTCTTT | CASSFGRQGANTEAFF
TRBJ2-1 | 16 | - | TRBD2 | TRBV28 | TGTGCCAGCAGTTTGGGGACTAGCGGGGGGGCCTGGGAGCAGTTCTTC | CASSLGTSGGAWEQFF
TRBJ2-7 | 15 | many | - | TRBV7-9 | TGTGCCAGCAGCATCCCTGGACGGAACTCCTACGAGCAGTACTTC | CASSIPGRNSYEQYF
TRBJ2-1 | 16 | - | TRBD2 | TRBV5-1 | TGCGCCAGCAGCTTCGCTAGCGGCATCCTCTACAATGAGCAGTTCTTC | CASSFASGILYNEQFF
TRBJ2-7 | 14 | many | - | TRBV7-9 | TGTGCCAGCAGCAAGGGGGGAGAGTCCTACGAGCAGTACTTC | CASSKGGESYEQYF
TRBJ2-3 | 16 | - | - | TRBV27 | TGTGCCAGCAGTCCAATGATCGGCGGGGCGGCAGATACGCAGTATTTT | CASSPMIGGAADTQYF
TRBJ2-1 | 15 | - | TRBD2 | TRBV7-6 | TGTGCCAGCAGCTATCTAGCGGGTGAGGGGAATGAGCAGTTCTTC | CASSYLAGEGNEQFF
TRBJ1-4 | 12 | few | - | TRBV6-6 | TGTGCCAGCATAGACGGGTCAGGGAAACTGTTTTTT | CASIDGSGKLFF
TRBJ1-1 | 15 | many | - | TRBV6-5 | TGTGCCAGCAGTATGAGTCCGGGGGCCAGGACTGAAGCTTTCTTT | CASSMSPGARTEAFF
TRBJ1-1 | 13 | few | - | TRBV5-4 | TGTGCCAGCAGCCCAAACCCGGGCACTGAAGCTTTCTTT | CASSPNPGTEAFF
TRBJ1-5 | 14 | - | TRBD1 | TRBV28 | TGTGCCAGCAGGTCCCCGGACAGGGAGAAGCCCCAGCATTTT | CASRSPDREKPQHF
TRBJ1-2 | 12 | many | TRBD1 | TRBV29-1 | TGCAGCGTTGATCGACAGGGCCCCGGCTACACCTTC | CSVDRQGPGYTF
TRBJ1-6 | 14 | many | TRBD1 | TRBV25-1 | TGTGCCAGCAGTTGGGACAGGGATAATTCACCCCTCCACTTT | CASSWDRDNSPLHF
TRBJ2-3 | 16 | few | TRBD2 | TRBV11-2 | TGTGCCAGCAGCTTAGTCGGGGGACTAGCGATAGATACGCAGTATTTT | CASSLVGGLAIDTQYF
TRBJ2-1 | 12 | few | - | TRBV20-1 | TGCAGTGCAGAAAGTGGCACACATGAGCAGTTCTTC | CSAESGTHEQFF
TRBJ2-7 | 14 | many | - | TRBV12-3/TRBV12-4 | TGTGCCAGCAGTTTAGGCCACTCCGGCTACGAGCAGTACTTC | CASSLGHSGYEQYF
TRBJ1-3 | 15 | - | - | TRBV20-1 | TGCAGTGCCCCCACCGGCCGGGGGCCTGGAAACACCATATATTTT | CSAPTGRGPGNTIYF
TRBJ2-2 | 14 | - | - | TRBV19 | TGTGCCAGTAGTATGTTACCTACAGGCGGGGAGCTGTTTTTT | CASSMLPTGGELFF